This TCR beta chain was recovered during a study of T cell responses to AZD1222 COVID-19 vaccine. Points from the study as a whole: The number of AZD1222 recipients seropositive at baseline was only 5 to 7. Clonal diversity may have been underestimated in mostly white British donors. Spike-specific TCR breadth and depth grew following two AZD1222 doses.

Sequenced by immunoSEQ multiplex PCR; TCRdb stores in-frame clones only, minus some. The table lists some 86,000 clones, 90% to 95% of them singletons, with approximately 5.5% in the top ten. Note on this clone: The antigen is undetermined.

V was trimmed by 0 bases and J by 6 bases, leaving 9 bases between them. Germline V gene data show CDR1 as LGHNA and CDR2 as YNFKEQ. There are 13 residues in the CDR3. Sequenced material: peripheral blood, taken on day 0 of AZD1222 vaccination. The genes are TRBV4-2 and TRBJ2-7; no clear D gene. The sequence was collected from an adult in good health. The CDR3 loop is CASSQDREREQYF. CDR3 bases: TGTGCCAGCAGCCAAGACAGAGAGCGCGAGCAGTACTTC.